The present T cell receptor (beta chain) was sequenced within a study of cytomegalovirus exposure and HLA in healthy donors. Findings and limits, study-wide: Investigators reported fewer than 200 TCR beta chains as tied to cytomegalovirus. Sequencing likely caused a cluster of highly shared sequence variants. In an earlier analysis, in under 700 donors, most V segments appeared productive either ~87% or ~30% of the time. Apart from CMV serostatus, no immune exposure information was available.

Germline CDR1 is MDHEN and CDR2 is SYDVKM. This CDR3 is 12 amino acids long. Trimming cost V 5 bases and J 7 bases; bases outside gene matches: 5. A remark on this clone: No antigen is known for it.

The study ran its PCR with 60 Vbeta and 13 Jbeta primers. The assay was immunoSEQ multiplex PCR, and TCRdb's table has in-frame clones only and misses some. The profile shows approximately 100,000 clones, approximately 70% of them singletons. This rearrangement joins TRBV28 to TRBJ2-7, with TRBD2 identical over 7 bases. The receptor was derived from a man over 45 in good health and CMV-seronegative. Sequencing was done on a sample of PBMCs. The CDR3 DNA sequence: TGTGCCAGCAGTATCCCCGGGAGGGAGCAGTACTTC. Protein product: CASSIPGREQYF.